Here is one T cell receptor beta chain with its context. This sample was included in a study of cytotoxic CD8 clonotypes in ibrutinib-treated CLL. Here immunoSEQ multiplex PCR was the method, and the copy in TCRdb shows in-frame clones only, minus some. The repertoire holds some 130,000 clones, with 70% to 90% as singletons. The germline V gene encodes CDR1 LGHNA and CDR2 YNFKEQ. The CDR3 sequence is 19 residues long. With 1 base clipped from V and 4 bases from J, the junction kept 11 bases outside the gene matches. The TCR was taken from a human donor with chronic lymphocytic leukemia. The chain joins TRBV4-2 to TRBJ2-2, with 11 bases fitting TRBD2. The sample consisted of PBMCs, taken after 24 months of ibrutinib treatment. Here the CDR3 reads CASSQGSPLAGGLTGELFF. Here the CDR3 DNA reads TGTGCCAGCAGCCAAGGTAGCCCTCTAGCGGGGGGCCTCACCGGGGAGCTGTTTTTT.